This TCR beta chain was observed in a study of cytomegalovirus exposure and HLA in healthy donors. Whole-study results and caveats: In a later analysis, compared with equally common non-associated chains, HLA-associated beta chains were more expanded. The classifier reportedly diagnosed cytomegalovirus status with high specificity and sensitivity. Across donors, sequencing depth was assumed by presence/absence analyses to be roughly uniform. Indistinguishability led to the exclusion of some V segments, TRBV6-2 and TRBV6-3 included.

In regard to this clone: Its antigen is not identified.

The germline CDR1 and CDR2 sequences are LNHDA and SQIVND (reference sequence). V gave up 2 bases and J gave up 7 bases; unmatched junction bases: 6. The CDR3 consists of 14 residues. The PCR employed 60 Vbeta primers together with 13 Jbeta primers. Libraries were prepared by immunoSEQ multiplex PCR; TCRdb keeps only in-frame clonotypes and omits some of them. The sample has 200,000 to 250,000 clones; approximately 83% are singletons. The receptor was isolated from a girl aged 10 to 17 in good health and CMV-seronegative. The chain recombines TRBV19 with TRBJ1-2, with TRBD1 matching over 8 bases. Sequencing was done on a sample of PBMCs. The CDR3 loop is CASSITQGAAGYTF. The CDR3 DNA sequence: TGTGCCAGTAGTATAACCCAGGGGGCGGCTGGCTACACCTTC.